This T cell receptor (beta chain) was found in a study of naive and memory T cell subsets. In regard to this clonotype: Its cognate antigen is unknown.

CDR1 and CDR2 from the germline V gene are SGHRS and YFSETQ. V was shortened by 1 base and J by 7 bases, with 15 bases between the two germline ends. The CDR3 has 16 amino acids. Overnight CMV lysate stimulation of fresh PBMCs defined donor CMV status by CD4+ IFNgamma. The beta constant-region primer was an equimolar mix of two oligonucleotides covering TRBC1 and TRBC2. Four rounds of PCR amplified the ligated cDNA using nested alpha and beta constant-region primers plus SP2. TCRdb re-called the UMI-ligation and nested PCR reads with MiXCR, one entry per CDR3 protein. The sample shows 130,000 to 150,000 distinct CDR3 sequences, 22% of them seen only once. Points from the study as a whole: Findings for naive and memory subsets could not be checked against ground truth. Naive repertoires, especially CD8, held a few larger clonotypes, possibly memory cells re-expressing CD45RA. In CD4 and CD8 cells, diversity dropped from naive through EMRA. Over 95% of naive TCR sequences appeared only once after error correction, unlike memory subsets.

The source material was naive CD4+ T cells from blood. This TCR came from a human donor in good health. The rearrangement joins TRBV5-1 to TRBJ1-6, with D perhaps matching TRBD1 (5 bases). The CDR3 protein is CASSLTLGVRNSPLHF. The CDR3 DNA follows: TGCGCCAGCAGCTTGACCCTGGGGGTGAGGAATTCACCCCTCCACTTT. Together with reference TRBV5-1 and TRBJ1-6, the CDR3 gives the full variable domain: KAGVTQTPRYLIKTRGQQVTLSCSPISGHRSVSWYQQTPGQGLQFLFEYFSETQRNKGNFPGRFSGRQFSNSRSEMNVSTLELGDSALYLCASSLTLGVRNSPLHFGNGTRLTVT.